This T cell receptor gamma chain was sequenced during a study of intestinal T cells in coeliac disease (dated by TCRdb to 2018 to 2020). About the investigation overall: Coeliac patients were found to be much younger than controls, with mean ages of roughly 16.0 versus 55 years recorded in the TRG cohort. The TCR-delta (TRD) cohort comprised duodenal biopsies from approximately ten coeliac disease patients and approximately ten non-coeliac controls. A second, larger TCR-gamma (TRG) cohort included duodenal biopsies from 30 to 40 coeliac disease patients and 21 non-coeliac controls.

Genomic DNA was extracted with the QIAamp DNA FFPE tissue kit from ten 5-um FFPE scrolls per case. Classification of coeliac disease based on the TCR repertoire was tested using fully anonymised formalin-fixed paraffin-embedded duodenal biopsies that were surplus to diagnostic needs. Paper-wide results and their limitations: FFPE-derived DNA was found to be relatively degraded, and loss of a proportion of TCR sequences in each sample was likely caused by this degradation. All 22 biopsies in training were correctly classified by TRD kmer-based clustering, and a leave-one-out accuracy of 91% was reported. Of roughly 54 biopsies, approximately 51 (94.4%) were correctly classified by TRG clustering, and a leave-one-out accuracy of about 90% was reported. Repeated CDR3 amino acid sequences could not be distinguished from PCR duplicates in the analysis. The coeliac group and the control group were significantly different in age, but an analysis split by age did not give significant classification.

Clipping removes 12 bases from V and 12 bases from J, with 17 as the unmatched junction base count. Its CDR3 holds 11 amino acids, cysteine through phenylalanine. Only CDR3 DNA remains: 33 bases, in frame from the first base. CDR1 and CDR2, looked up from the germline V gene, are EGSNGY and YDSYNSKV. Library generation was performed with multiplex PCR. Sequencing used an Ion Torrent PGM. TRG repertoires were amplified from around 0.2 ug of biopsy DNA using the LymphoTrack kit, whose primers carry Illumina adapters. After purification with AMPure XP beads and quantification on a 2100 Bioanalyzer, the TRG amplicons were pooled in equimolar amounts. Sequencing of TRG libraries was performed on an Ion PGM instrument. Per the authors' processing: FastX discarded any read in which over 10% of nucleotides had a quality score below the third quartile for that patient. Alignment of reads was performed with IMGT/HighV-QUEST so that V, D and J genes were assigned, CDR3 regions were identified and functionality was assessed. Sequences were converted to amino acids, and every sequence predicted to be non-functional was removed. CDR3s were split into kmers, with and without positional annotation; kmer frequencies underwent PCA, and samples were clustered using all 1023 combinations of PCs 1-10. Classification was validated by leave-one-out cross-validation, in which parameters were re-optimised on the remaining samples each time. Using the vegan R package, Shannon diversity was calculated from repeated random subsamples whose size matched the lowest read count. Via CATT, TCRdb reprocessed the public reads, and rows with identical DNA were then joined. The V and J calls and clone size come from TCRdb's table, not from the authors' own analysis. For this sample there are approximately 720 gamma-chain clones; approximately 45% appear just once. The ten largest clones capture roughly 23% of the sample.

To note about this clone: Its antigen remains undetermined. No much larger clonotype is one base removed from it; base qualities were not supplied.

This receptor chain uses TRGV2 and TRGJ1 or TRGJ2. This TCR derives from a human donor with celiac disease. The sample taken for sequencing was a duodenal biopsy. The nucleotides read TGTGCCCACCTGGGACGGGCTAGGAAACTCTTT. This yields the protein CAHLGRARKLF.